The present TCR beta chain was sequenced within a study of cytomegalovirus exposure and HLA in healthy donors. Notes on the study in general: TCR beta V segments were, for the most part, productive about 87% or about 30% of the time in an earlier analysis. The study labeled 150 to 200 TCR beta chains cytomegalovirus-associated.

With regard to this clone: Its antigen is not identified.

A multiplex PCR was run with 60 Vbeta primers and 13 Jbeta primers. Generated by immunoSEQ multiplex PCR, the TCRdb table keeps only in-frame clones and is missing some. The data hold more than 130,000 clones, with less than 85% observed a single time. Germline CDR1 is MNHEY and CDR2 is SMNVEV (reference sequence). This CDR3 has 12 residues. V was shortened by 7 bases and J by 5 bases, with 9 bases between the two germline ends. Source material: PBMCs. The sequence came from a man between 35 and 55 years old in good health and CMV-seropositive. V gene TRBV27 combines with J gene TRBJ2-1; tentative D call: TRBD1 (5 bases). The CDR3 DNA is TGTGCCAGCATCCAGGGCAACAATGAGCAGTTCTTC. This gives the protein CASIQGNNEQFF.